This TCR beta chain originates from a study of blood T cell repertoires in COVID-19. Turning to the study itself: The origin of the acute and convalescent COVID-19 samples was the United States, Italy and Spain.

Germline V gives CDR1 SGDLS, CDR2 YYNGEE. The CDR3 is 14 residues long. V lost 7 bases and J lost 5, with 15 bases in between. The assay was immunoSEQ multiplex PCR, and TCRdb's table has in-frame clones only and misses some. In the table there are fewer than 200,000 clones, around 90% of which are singletons. Sequences were obtained from PBMCs or T cells enriched from blood (not recorded which). This TCR derives from a woman under 30 who had recovered from COVID-19. The chain combines TRBV9 with TRBJ1-4; D gene uncertain. The CDR3 nucleotides read TGTGCCAGCGGTCCCGGGATGCAAAATGAAAAACTGTTTTTT. Its translation is CASGPGMQNEKLFF.